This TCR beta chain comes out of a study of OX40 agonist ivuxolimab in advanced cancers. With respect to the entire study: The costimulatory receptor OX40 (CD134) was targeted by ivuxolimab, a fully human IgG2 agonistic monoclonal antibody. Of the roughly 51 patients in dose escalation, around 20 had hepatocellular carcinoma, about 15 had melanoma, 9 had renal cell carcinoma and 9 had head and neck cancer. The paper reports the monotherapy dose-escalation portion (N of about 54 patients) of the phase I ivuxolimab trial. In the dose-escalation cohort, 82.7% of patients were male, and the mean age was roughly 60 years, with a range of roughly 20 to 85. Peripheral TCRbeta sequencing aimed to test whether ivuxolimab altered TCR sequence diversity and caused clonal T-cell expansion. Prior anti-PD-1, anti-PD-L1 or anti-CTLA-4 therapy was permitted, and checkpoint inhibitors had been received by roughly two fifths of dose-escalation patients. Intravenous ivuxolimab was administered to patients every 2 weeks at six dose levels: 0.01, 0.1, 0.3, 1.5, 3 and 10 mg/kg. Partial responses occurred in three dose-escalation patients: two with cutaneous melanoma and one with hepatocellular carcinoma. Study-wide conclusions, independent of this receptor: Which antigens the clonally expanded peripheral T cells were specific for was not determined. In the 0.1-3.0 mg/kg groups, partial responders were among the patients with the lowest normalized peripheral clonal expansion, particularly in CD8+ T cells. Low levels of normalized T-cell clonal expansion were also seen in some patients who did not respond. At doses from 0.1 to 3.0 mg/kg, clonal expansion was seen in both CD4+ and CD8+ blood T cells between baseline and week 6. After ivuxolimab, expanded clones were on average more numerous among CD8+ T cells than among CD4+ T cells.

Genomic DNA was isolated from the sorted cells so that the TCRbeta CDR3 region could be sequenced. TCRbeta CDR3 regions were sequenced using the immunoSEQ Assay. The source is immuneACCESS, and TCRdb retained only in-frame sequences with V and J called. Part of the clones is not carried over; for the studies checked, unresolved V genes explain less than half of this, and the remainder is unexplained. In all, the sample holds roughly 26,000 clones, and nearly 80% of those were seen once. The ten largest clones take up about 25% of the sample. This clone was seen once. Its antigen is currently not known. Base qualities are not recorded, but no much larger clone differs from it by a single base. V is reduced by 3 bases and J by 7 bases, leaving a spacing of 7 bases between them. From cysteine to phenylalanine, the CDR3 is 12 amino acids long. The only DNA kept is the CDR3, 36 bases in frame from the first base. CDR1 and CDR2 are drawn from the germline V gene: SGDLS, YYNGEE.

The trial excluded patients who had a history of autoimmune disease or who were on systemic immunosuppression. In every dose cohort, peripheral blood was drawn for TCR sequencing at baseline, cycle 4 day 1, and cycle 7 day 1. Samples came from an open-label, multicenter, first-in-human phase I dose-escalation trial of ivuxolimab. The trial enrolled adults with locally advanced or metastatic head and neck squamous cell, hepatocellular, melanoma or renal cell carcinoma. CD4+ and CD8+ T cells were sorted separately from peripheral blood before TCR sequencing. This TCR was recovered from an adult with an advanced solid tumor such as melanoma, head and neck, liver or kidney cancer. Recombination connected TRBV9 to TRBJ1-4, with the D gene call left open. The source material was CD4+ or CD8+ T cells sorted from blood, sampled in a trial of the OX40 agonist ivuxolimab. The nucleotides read TGTGCCAGCAGCGATTACGGTGAAAAACTGTTTTTT. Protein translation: CASSDYGEKLFF.